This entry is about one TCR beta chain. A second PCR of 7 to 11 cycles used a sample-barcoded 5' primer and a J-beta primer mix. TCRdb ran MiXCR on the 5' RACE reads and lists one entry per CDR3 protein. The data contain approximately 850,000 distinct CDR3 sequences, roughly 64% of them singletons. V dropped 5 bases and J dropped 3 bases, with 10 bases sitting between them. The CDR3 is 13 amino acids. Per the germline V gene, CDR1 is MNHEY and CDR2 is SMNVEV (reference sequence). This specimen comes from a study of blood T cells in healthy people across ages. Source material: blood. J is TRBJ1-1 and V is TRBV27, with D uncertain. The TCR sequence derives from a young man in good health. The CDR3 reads CASSPRPHTEAFF. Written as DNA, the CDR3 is TGTGCCAGCAGTCCTCGACCTCACACTGAAGCTTTCTTT.